This T cell receptor (beta chain) comes out of a study of cytotoxic CD8 clonotypes in ibrutinib-treated CLL. A note on this clone: Its antigen remains unidentified.

Libraries were prepared by immunoSEQ multiplex PCR; TCRdb keeps only in-frame clonotypes and omits some of them. The table shows around 310,000 clones, with roughly 85% occurring only once. The CDR3 covers 15 residues. The ends lost 1 base at V and 9 bases at J; junction bases unmatched: 7. CDR1 SGHRS and CDR2 YFSETQ come from the germline V gene. Study results and caveats: Ibrutinib response saw clonality rise, and progression saw it return toward baseline. Once treatment began, public clonotypes, which were uncommon, contracted or stayed stable.

This sequence was found in a human donor with chronic lymphocytic leukemia. This chain connects TRBV5-1 to TRBJ2-1; TRBD2 matches at 10 bases. The sample here was PBMCs, taken before ibrutinib treatment. The DNA of the CDR3 is TGCGCCAGCAGCTTGCCTAGCGGGAGATTTACTGAGCAGTTCTTC. Translated: CASSLPSGRFTEQFF.